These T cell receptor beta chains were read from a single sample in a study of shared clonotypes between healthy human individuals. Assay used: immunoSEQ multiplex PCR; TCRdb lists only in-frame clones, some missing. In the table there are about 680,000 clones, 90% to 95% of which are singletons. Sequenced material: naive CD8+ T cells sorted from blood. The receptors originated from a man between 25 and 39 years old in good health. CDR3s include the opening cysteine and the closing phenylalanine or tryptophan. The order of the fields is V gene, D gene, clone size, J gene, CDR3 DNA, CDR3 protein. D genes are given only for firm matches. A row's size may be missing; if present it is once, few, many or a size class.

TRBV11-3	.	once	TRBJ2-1	TGTGCCAGCAGCCCTAGGGGTTACAATGAGCAGTTCTTC	CASSPRGYNEQFF
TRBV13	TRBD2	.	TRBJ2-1	TGTGCCAGCAGCTTAGAGTCTAGCGGGAGGGAGTTCTTC	CASSLESSGREFF
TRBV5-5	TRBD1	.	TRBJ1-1	TGTGCCAGCAGCTTCTGGGACAGTGACACTGAAGCTTTCTTT	CASSFWDSDTEAFF
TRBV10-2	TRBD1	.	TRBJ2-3	TGCGCCAGTAGGACAGGGTTGATCGACACAGATACGCAGTATTTT	CASRTGLIDTDTQYF
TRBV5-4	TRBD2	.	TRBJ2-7	TGTGCCAGCAGCTTGGGTCCGGGACTAGCCTACGAGCAGTACTTC	CASSLGPGLAYEQYF
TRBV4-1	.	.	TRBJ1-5	TGCGCCAGCAGCCTTGGGTTGGGGGGCGGTCAGCCCCAGCATTTT	CASSLGLGGGQPQHF
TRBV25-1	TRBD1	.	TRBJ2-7	TGTGCCAGCAGTGATTGGCAGGGGGCTTACGAGCAGTACTTC	CASSDWQGAYEQYF
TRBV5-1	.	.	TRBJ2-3	TGCGCCAGCAGCCCGCGAGGGGGCACAGATACGCAGTATTTT	CASSPRGGTDTQYF
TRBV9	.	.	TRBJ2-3	TGTGCCAGCGGATCCAGGGTAGCAGATACGCAGTATTTT	CASGSRVADTQYF
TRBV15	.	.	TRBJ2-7	TGTGCCACCAGCAGAGGTGCTACCTACGAGCAGTACTTC	CATSRGATYEQYF
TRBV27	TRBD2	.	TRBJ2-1	TGTGCCAGCAGTAGAGGGACTAGCGGGACCAATGAGCAGTTCTTC	CASSRGTSGTNEQFF
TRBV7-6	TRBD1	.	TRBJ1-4	TGTGCCAGCAGCCGGGACAGGGGGAGTCAGAGTAGAACTAATGAAAAACTGTTTTTT	CASSRDRGSQSRTNEKLFF
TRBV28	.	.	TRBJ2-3	TGTGCCAGCAGTTTTGGAGTCCCCTCGGATACGCAGTATTTT	CASSFGVPSDTQYF
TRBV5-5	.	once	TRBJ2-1	TGTGCCAGCAGCTTGGTAGGTTACAATGAGCAGTTCTTC	CASSLVGYNEQFF
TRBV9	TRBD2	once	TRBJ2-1	TGTGCCAGCAGCGTGAGCGAGAGTGAGCGGGAGGCTGTCCTCTCCTACAATGAGCAGTTCTTC	CASSVSESEREAVLSYNEQFF
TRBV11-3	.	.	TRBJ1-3	TGTGCCAGCCCGACCCCGGATTCTGGAAACACCATATATTTT	CASPTPDSGNTIYF
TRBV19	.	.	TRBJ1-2	TGTGCCAGTAGTACAGGGTATGGCTACACCTTC	CASSTGYGYTF
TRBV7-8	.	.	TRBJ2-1	TGTGCCAGCAGCTGGCCTAGTATCGGCTACAATGAGCAGTTCTTC	CASSWPSIGYNEQFF
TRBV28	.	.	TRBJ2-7	TGTGCCAGCAGTTTAAGAGGGCACGAGCAGTACTTC	CASSLRGHEQYF
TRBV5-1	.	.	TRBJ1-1	TGCGCCAGCACCCCTGCGGGGCCCACTGAAGCTTTCTTT	CASTPAGPTEAFF
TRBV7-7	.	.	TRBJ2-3	TGTGCTAGCAGCTTGGGGGCCGGTACAGATACGCAGTATTTT	CASSLGAGTDTQYF
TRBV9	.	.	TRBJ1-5	TGTGCCAGCAGCGAGACAGGAGCGATCAATCAGCCCCAGCATTTT	CASSETGAINQPQHF
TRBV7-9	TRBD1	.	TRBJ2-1	TGTGCCAGCAGCCCATCCGGGACAGGGTACAATGAGCAGTTCTTC	CASSPSGTGYNEQFF
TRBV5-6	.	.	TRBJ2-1	TGTGCCAGCAGCTTGGGTTGGACTAACCAAAATACAATTAATGAGCAGTTCTTC	CASSLGWTNQNTINEQFF
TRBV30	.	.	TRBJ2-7	TGTGCCTGGAGTGTACAGGGTAGTGGAGAGCAGTACTTC	CAWSVQGSGEQYF
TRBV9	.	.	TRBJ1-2	TGTGCCAGCAGCGTTGCGGCATATGGCTACACCTTC	CASSVAAYGYTF
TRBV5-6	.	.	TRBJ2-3	TGTGCCAGCAGCTTGGAGGCCACAGATACGCAGTATTTT	CASSLEATDTQYF
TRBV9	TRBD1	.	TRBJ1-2	TGTGCCAGCAGCGTAGGGGACAGGGTTGGAGAAGGGCTCGGCTACACCTTC	CASSVGDRVGEGLGYTF
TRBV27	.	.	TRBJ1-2	TGTGCCAGCAGTTATCGGGGCGCTAACTATGGCTACACCTTC	CASSYRGANYGYTF
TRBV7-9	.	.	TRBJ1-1	TGTGCCAGCAGGACTGCGCGGAACACTGAAGCTTTCTTT	CASRTARNTEAFF
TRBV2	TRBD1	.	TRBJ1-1	TGTGCCAGCAGCGCCGGGACAGGGTTCATGAACACTGAAGCTTTCTTT	CASSAGTGFMNTEAFF
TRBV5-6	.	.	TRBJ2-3	TGTGCCAGCAGCTACTTAGTCCCGAGCACAGATACGCAGTATTTT	CASSYLVPSTDTQYF
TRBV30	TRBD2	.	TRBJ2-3	TGTGCCTGGGGAGGCGGGAGCGAAGATACGCAGTATTTT	CAWGGGSEDTQYF
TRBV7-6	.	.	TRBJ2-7	TGTGCCAGCAGCTTAGGGGACGGAACCTACGAGCAGTACTTC	CASSLGDGTYEQYF
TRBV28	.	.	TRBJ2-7	TGTGCCAGCACCCGCGCGGGTTCCTACGAGCAGTACTTC	CASTRAGSYEQYF
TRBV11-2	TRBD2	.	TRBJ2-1	TGTGCCAGCAGCCCCGGGACTAGCGGGAACTACAATGAGCAGTTCTTC	CASSPGTSGNYNEQFF
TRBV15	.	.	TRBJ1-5	TGTGCCACCAGCGTAATCAATCAGCCCCAGCATTTT	CATSVINQPQHF
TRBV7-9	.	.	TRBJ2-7	TGTGCCAGCAGCCCCCTAGGGCTAGGACCATTATCCTACGAGCAGTACTTC	CASSPLGLGPLSYEQYF
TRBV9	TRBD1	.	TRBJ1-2	TGTGCCAGCAGCGTAGTTAAAGACTGGAGACAGGGGCCTAACTATGGCTACACCTTC	CASSVVKDWRQGPNYGYTF
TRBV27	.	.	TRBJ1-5	TGTGCCAGCAGTCCCGATGGGTCGGGTCGTCAGCCCCAGCATTTT	CASSPDGSGRQPQHF
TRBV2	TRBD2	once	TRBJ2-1	TGTGCCAGCAGTGGACTAGCGGGAGCTCATAGTGAGCAGTTCTTC	CASSGLAGAHSEQFF
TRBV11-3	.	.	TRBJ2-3	TGTGCCAGCAGCCAAACGGGGCAGACAGATACGCAGTATTTT	CASSQTGQTDTQYF
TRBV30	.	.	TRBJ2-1	TGTGCCTGGAGTTCAAGGAGGGGGGGCGTGAAGGGTGAGCAGTTCTTC	CAWSSRRGGVKGEQFF
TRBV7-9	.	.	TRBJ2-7	TGTGCCAGCAGCTCAGCACGGAGGCCTAACGAGCAGTACTTC	CASSSARRPNEQYF
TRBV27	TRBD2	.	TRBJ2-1	TGTGCCAGTAGTGACGGGACTAGCGGCTACAATGAGCAGTTCTTC	CASSDGTSGYNEQFF
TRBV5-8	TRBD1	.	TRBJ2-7	TGTGCCAGCAGCTTCAGTTCGGACAGGGTCCCGAACGAGCAGTACTTC	CASSFSSDRVPNEQYF
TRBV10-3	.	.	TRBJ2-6	TGTGCCATCAGGGATCAAGGCTCGGGGTTCGGGGCCAACGTCCTGACTTTC	CAIRDQGSGFGANVLTF
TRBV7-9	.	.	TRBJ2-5	TGTGCCAGCAGCTCGGAGGTCAGGGGATTGACAGAGACCCAGTACTTC	CASSSEVRGLTETQYF
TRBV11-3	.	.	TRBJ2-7	TGTGCCAGCAGCTTAGCCTTGGGCGAGCAGTACTTC	CASSLALGEQYF
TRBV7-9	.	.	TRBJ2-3	TGTGCCAGCAGGAACGTGGGGCGTGGCCCAGATACGCAGTATTTT	CASRNVGRGPDTQYF
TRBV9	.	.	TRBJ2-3	TGTGCCAGCAGCTCCGGACGGGAAACTAGCACAGATACGCAGTATTTT	CASSSGRETSTDTQYF
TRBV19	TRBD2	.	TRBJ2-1	TGTGCCAGTAGGATGACTAGCGGCTCCTACAATGAGCAGTTCTTC	CASRMTSGSYNEQFF
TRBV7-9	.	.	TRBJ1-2	TGTGCCAGCAGCCCCGTAATACAGCCTGCTGATGGCTACACCTTC	CASSPVIQPADGYTF
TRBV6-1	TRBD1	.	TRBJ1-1	TGTGCCAGCAGTGAAGGGCAGGGGGACGTAGCTTTCTTT	CASSEGQGDVAFF
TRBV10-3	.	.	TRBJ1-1	TGTGCCATCAGCCAATGGGACGGAAACACTGAAGCTTTCTTT	CAISQWDGNTEAFF
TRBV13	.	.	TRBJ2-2	TGTGCCAGCAGCCCGATCCCTCTCGGGGCGGGTAACACCGGGGAGCTGTTTTTT	CASSPIPLGAGNTGELFF